Listed below are T cell receptor beta chains from one sample, sequenced in a study of blood T cell repertoires in COVID-19. Repertoires were generated with immunoSEQ multiplex PCR, while TCRdb's copy carries only in-frame clones and drops some. This sample carries about 160,000 clones, approximately 87% of them seen once, and the ten largest clones take 6.5% to 8.5%. Sequencing input: PBMCs or T cells enriched from blood (not recorded which). These receptors all stem from a woman aged 45-60 years who had recovered from COVID-19. CDR3s include the opening cysteine and the closing phenylalanine or tryptophan. D genes are given only for firm matches. Only some rows state a clone size, as once, few, many or a class for expanded clones.

-	TRBV9	-	TRBJ1-1	CASSVGAMNTEAFF	TGTGCCAGCAGCGTTGGGGCGATGAACACTGAAGCTTTCTTT
TRBD1	TRBV25-1	-	TRBJ1-4	CASKGQGVEKLFF	TGTGCCAGCAAGGGACAGGGGGTTGAAAAACTGTTTTTT
TRBD1	TRBV6-6	-	TRBJ1-1	CASSYNPGQMNTEAFF	TGTGCCAGCAGTTACAACCCGGGACAGATGAACACTGAAGCTTTCTTT
-	TRBV2	-	TRBJ2-7	CASTSHEQYF	TGTGCCAGCACGTCCCACGAGCAGTACTTC
TRBD2	TRBV14	few	TRBJ2-3	CASSQDSGRGTDTQYF	TGTGCCAGCAGCCAAGACAGCGGGAGGGGAACAGATACGCAGTATTTT
-	TRBV10-1	-	TRBJ1-1	CASSIPDSPNTEAFF	TGCGCCAGTTCCATCCCCGACAGCCCGAACACTGAAGCTTTCTTT
-	TRBV27	-	TRBJ1-2	CASSSSPGVGGYTF	TGTGCCAGCAGTTCCTCGCCAGGGGTTGGAGGCTACACCTTC
-	TRBV19	-	TRBJ1-2	CASTALTATNYGYTF	TGTGCCAGTACGGCCCTGACAGCTACTAACTATGGCTACACCTTC
-	TRBV10-3	-	TRBJ2-3	CAISKSGGGSSTDTQYF	TGTGCCATCAGCAAATCCGGCGGGGGCTCTAGCACAGATACGCAGTATTTT
TRBD2	TRBV5-4	few	TRBJ2-5	CASSFSGGAGETQYF	TGTGCCAGCAGCTTTAGCGGGGGGGCCGGAGAGACCCAGTACTTC
TRBD1	TRBV4-2	-	TRBJ1-6	CASSQVGQGPWPLHF	TGTGCCAGCAGCCAGGTAGGACAGGGACCTTGGCCCCTCCACTTT
-	TRBV27	-	TRBJ2-3	CASSLSPWAGSSTDTQYF	TGTGCCAGCAGTTTATCGCCCTGGGCGGGGTCGAGCACAGATACGCAGTATTTT
TRBD2	TRBV3-1/TRBV3-2	once	TRBJ2-3	CASSRSGGTDTQYF	TGTGCCAGCAGCCGAAGCGGGGGGACAGATACGCAGTATTTT
-	TRBV2	-	TRBJ1-1	CASTQTRSRGTEAFF	TGTGCCAGCACCCAAACAAGGTCCAGGGGCACTGAAGCTTTCTTT
TRBD2	TRBV9	-	TRBJ2-3	CASSEMTGLTLTDTQYF	TGTGCCAGCAGCGAGATGACGGGACTAACCCTCACAGATACGCAGTATTTT
TRBD2	TRBV9	-	TRBJ2-2	CASSAIPSGGALGTGELFF	TGTGCCAGCAGCGCCATACCTAGCGGGGGGGCCCTTGGCACCGGGGAGCTGTTTTTT
TRBD1	TRBV7-3	-	TRBJ2-4	CASSLLGRGQGDIQYF	TGTGCCAGCAGCTTACTCGGACGTGGACAGGGAGACATTCAGTACTTC
-	TRBV6-5	-	TRBJ1-2	CASSYEGGTYGYTF	TGTGCCAGCAGTTACGAGGGAGGAACCTATGGCTACACCTTC